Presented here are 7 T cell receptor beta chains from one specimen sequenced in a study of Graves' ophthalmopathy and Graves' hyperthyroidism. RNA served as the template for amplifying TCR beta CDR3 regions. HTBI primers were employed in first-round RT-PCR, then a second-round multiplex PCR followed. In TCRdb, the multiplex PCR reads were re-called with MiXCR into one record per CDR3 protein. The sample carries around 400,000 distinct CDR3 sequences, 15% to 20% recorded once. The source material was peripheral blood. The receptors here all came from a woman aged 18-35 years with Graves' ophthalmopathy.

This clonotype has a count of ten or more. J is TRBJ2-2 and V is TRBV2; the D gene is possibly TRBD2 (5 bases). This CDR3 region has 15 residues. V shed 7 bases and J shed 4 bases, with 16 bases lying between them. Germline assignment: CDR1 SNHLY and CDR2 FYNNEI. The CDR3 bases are TGTGCCAGCAATACGCGAGGCCGGGGCACCGGGGAGCTGTTTTTT. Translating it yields CASNTRGRGTGELFF.

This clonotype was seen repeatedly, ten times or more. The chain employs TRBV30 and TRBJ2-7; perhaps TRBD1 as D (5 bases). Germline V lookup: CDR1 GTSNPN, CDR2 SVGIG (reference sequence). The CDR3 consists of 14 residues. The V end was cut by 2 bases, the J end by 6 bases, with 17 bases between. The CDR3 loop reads CAWSTGHQAPEQYF. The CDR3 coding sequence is TGTGCCTGGAGTACAGGTCACCAGGCTCCCGAGCAGTACTTC.

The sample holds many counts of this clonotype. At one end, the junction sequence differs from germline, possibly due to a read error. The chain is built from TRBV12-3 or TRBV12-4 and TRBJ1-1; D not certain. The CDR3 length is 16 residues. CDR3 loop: CASRLAWAVMNTEAFF. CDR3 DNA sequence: TGTGCCAGCAGGTTAGCTTGGGCGGTTATGAACACTGAAGCTTTCTTT.

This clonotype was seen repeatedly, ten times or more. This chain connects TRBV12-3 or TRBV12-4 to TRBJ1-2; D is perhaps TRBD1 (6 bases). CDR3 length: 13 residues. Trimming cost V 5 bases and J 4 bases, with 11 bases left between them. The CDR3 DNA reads TGTGCCAGCAGTCTCGACAGGTTCTATGGCTACACCTTC. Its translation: CASSLDRFYGYTF.

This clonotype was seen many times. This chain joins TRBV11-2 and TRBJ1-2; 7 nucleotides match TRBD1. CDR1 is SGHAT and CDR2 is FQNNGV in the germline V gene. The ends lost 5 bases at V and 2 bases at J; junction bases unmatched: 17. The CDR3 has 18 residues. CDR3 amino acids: CASSPRGQSLGLNYGYTF. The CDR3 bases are TGTGCCAGCAGCCCTAGGGGACAGTCATTGGGCTTAAACTATGGCTACACCTTC.

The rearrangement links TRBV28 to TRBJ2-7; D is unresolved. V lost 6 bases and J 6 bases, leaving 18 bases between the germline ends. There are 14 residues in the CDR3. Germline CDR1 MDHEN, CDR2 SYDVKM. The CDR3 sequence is CASSKWGSRSEQYF. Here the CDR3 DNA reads TGTGCCAGCAGCAAATGGGGATCCCGCTCCGAGCAGTACTTC.

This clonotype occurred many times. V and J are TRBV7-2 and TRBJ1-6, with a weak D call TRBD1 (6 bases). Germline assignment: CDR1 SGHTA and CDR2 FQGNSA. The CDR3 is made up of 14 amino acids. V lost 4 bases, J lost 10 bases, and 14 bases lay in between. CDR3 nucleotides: TGTGCCAGCAGCTCCGGACAGAGAAGATCACCCCTCCACTTT. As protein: CASSSGQRRSPLHF.